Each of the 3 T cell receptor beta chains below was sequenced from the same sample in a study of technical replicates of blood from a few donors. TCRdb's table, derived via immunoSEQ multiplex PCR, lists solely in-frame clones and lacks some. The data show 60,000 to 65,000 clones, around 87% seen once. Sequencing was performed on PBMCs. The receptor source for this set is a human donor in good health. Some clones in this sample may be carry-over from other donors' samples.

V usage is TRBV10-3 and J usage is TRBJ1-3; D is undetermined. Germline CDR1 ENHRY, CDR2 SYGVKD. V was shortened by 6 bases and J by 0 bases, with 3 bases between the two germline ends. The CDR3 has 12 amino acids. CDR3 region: CAISGSGNTIYF. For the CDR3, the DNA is TGTGCCATCAGCGGCTCTGGAAACACCATATATTTT.

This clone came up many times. The CDR3 nucleotides are TGTGCCTGGAGTGTCGGTCGGACTAGCGGGGAGACCCAGTACTTC. This codes for CAWSVGRTSGETQYF. The rearrangement joins TRBV30 to TRBJ2-5; 11 bases line up with TRBD2. Germline CDR1 and CDR2: GTSNPN and SVGIG (reference sequence). The CDR3 has 15 amino acids. With V trimmed by 0 bases and J by 5 bases, 5 bases remained unmatched.

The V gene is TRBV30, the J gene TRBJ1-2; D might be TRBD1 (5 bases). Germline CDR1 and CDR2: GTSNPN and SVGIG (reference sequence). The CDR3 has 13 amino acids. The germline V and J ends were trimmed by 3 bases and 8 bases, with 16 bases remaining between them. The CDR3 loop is CAWSADSKRGYTF. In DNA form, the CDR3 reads TGTGCCTGGAGCGCTGACAGCAAAAGAGGCTACACCTTC.